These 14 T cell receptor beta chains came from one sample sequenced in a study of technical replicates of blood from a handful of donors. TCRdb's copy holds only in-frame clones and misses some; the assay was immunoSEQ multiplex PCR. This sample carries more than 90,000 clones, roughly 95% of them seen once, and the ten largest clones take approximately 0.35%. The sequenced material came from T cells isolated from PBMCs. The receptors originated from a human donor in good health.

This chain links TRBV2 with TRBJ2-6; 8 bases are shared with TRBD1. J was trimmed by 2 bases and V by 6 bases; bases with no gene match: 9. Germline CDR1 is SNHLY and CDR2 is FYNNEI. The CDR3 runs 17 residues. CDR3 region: CASRRTGQPTGANVLTF. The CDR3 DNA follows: TGTGCCAGCAGGAGGACAGGGCAACCTACTGGGGCCAACGTCCTGACTTTC.

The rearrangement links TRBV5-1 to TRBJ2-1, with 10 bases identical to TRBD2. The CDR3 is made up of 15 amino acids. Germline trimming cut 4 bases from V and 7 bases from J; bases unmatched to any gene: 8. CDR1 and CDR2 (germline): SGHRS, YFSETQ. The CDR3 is CASSSTSGIANEQFF. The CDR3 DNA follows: TGCGCCAGCAGCAGCACTAGCGGGATCGCAAATGAGCAGTTCTTC.

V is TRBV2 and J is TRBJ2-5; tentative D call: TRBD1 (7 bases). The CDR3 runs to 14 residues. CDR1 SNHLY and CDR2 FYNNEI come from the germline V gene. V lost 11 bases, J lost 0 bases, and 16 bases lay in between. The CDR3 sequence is CAEAGGWYQETQYF. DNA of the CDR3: TGTGCCGAAGCAGGGGGGTGGTACCAAGAGACCCAGTACTTC. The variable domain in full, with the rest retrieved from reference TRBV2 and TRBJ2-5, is EPEVTQTPSHQVTQMGQEVILRCVPISNHLYFYWYRQILGQKVEFLVSFYNNEISEKSEIFDDQFSVERPDGSNFTLKIRSTKLEDSAMYFCAEAGGWYQETQYFGPGTRLLVL.

CDR3 sequence: CASAGTDLTDTQYF. CDR3 nucleotides: TGTGCCAGCGCCGGGACAGATCTCACAGATACGCAGTATTTT. The chain combines TRBV2 with TRBJ2-3; 7 bases match TRBD1. This CDR3 has 14 amino acids. Unmatched junction bases numbered 7, after V lost 8 bases and J lost 2 bases. CDR1 is SNHLY and CDR2 is FYNNEI in the germline V gene.

CDR3 in amino acids: CASSIDLFGRGPNSEAFF. DNA of the CDR3: TGTGCCAGTAGTATAGATCTTTTCGGCAGGGGGCCCAACTCTGAAGCTTTCTTT. The genes are TRBV19 and TRBJ1-1; TRBD1 agrees at 8 bases. In germline, CDR1 is LNHDA, CDR2 SQIVND (reference sequence). After removal of 0 bases from V and 6 bases from J, the junction contained 15 bases not matched to a gene. The CDR3 is 18 residues long.

CDR3 bases: TGTGCCAGCAGTTACAGGGGTTGGGGCTACACCTTC. It codes for CASSYRGWGYTF. This chain links TRBV6-6 with TRBJ1-2; the D gene is possibly TRBD1 (5 bases). There are 12 residues in the CDR3. In germline, CDR1 is MNHNY, CDR2 SVGAGI (reference sequence). V dropped 2 bases and J dropped 8 bases, with 9 bases sitting between them.

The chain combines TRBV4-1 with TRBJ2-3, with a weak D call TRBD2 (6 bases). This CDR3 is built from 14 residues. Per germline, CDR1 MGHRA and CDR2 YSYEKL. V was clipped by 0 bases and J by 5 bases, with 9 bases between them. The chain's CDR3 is CASSQEGGVDTQYF. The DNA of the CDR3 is TGCGCCAGCAGCCAAGAAGGCGGGGTAGATACGCAGTATTTT.

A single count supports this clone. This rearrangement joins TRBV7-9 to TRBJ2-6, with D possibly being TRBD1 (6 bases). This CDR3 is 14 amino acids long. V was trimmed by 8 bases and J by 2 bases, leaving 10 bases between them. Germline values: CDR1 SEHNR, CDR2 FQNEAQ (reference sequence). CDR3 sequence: CASPGDPGANVLTF. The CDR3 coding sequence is TGTGCCAGCCCAGGGGACCCTGGGGCCAACGTCCTGACTTTC.

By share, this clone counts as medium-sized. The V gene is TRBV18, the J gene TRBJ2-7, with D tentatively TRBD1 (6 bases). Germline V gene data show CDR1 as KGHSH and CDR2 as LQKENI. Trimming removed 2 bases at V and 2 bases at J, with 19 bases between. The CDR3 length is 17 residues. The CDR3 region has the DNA TGTGCCAGCTCACCAAGCCTATTTGACAGGAGTCCCTACGAGCAGTACTTC. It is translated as CASSPSLFDRSPYEQYF.

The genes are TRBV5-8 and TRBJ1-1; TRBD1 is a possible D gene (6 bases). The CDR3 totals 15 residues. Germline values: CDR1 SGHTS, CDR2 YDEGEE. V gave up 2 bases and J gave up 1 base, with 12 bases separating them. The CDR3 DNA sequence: TGTGCCAGCAGCTTCGCTCCGGGACAGAACACTGAAGCTTTCTTT. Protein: CASSFAPGQNTEAFF.

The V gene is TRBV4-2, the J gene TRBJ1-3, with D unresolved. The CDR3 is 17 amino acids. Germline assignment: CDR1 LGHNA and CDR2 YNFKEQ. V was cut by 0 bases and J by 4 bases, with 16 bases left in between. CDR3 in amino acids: CASSQDQEQIVGNTIYF. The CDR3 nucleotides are TGTGCCAGCAGCCAAGATCAGGAACAGATCGTAGGAAACACCATATATTTT.

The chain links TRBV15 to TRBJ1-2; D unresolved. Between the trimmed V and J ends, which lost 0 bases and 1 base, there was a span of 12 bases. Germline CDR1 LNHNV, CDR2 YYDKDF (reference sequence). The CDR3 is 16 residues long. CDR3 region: CATSRDLPGYNYGYTF. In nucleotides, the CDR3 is TGTGCCACCAGCAGAGATTTGCCCGGGTATAACTATGGCTACACCTTC.

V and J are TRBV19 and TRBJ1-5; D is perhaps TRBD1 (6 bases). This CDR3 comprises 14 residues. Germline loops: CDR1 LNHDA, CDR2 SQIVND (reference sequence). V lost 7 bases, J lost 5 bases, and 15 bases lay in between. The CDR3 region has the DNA TGTGCCAGTAAAGCAGGGGAGGGATATCAGCCCCAGCATTTT. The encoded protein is CASKAGEGYQPQHF.

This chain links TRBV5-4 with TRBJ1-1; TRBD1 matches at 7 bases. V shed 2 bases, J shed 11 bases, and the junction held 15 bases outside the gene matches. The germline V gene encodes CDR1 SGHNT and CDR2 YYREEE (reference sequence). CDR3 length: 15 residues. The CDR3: CASSFDPGTAARAFF. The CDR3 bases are TGTGCCAGCAGCTTTGACCCCGGGACAGCGGCCCGGGCTTTCTTT.